The entry that follows covers one TCR beta chain sequence. The antigen remains undetermined. The data derive from a study of cytomegalovirus exposure and HLA in healthy donors. Study results and caveats: Across all donors, roughly uniform sequencing depth was an assumption of the presence/absence analyses. Many donors shared some public TCRs, even though most TCR sequences were rare. In a later analysis, TCR beta V- and J-gene trimming showed a link to a missense DCLRE1C variant. Fewer than 200 TCR beta chains were listed as cytomegalovirus-associated.

PCR employed 60 Vbeta and 13 Jbeta primers. Using immunoSEQ multiplex PCR, the repertoire was profiled, and TCRdb retains in-frame clones only, with some absent. The sample lists 110,000 to 150,000 clones, less than 90% occurring once. The sequence came from a boy aged 2-9 years in good health and CMV-seronegative. Sequences were obtained from PBMCs.

Here the CDR3 reads CASSLGRGQASLSGNTIYF. CDR3 nucleotides: TGTGCCAGCAGCTTAGGGCGGGGACAGGCGTCCCTCTCTGGAAACACCATATATTTT. The rearrangement links TRBV7-9 to TRBJ1-3; 8 bases agree with TRBD1. The junction had 11 bases not matched to a gene; V was cut back by 1 base and J by 0 bases. Per germline, CDR1 SEHNR and CDR2 FQNEAQ (reference sequence). This CDR3 is built from 19 residues.